Listed below are T cell receptor beta chains from one sample, sequenced in a study of blood T cell repertoires in COVID-19. TCRdb's table, derived via immunoSEQ multiplex PCR, lists solely in-frame clones and lacks some. The top ten hold around 9.5% of the sample, which has over 300,000 clones, 70% to 90% seen once. Specimen: PBMCs or T cells enriched from blood (not recorded which). These TCRs come from a woman in her 40s who had recovered from COVID-19. Each CDR3 is given with its conserved first and last residue. The D gene is left open where the match is weak. The size field is filled for only some rows; it gives once, few, many or a size class.

d_call j_call clone_size v_call cdr3_nt cdr3_aa
TRBD1 TRBJ1-2 few TRBV28 TGTGCCAGCAGTTCGGGACAGGGTTTCGATGGCTACACCTTC CASSSGQGFDGYTF
NA TRBJ1-5 NA TRBV4-3 TGCGCCAGCAGCCAAGAACAGTTCAATCAGCCCCAGCATTTT CASSQEQFNQPQHF
TRBD1 TRBJ2-5 NA TRBV7-3 TGTGCCAGCAGCCGACAGGGGATGGGAGACGAGACCCAGTACTTC CASSRQGMGDETQYF
TRBD1 TRBJ1-6 NA TRBV6-5 TGTGCCAGCAGAACCCGACAGGGGAGCAATTCACCCCTCCACTTT CASRTRQGSNSPLHF
NA TRBJ2-5 NA TRBV25-1 TGTGCCAGCAGACCCTGGGGGGAAGAGACCCAGTACTTC CASRPWGEETQYF
TRBD1 TRBJ1-5 few TRBV28 TGTGCCAGCCGCGACAGGGGACTACTGTATAGCAATCAGCCCCAGCATTTT CASRDRGLLYSNQPQHF
TRBD2 TRBJ2-1 NA TRBV7-2 TGTGCCAGCAGCTCTCATGGACTAGCGGGGTCCAATGAGCAGTTCTTC CASSSHGLAGSNEQFF
NA TRBJ1-1 NA TRBV30 TGTGCCTGGGCGGCGGAGGGTTCGGAAGCTTTCTTT CAWAAEGSEAFF
TRBD1 TRBJ2-3 few TRBV7-3 TGTGCCAGCCAAATTGGACAGGGCTCAGATACGCAGTATTTT CASQIGQGSDTQYF
TRBD1 TRBJ2-5 NA TRBV19 TGTGCCAGTAGTATAGTTGGCGACAGGGGAAGGGAGACCCAGTACTTC CASSIVGDRGRETQYF
TRBD1 TRBJ1-1 NA TRBV7-7 TGTGCTAGCAGCCCCCCTCCGCGGGGACAGGGCACTGAAGCTTTCTTT CASSPPPRGQGTEAFF
TRBD1 TRBJ1-5 few TRBV24-1 TGTGCCACCGGACAGGGGTTTGAGCCCCAGCATTTT CATGQGFEPQHF
TRBD1 TRBJ2-7 NA TRBV29-1 TGCAGCGTAGAAACCGGGACAGGGGTCTACGAGCAGTACTTC CSVETGTGVYEQYF
NA TRBJ2-5 NA TRBV5-5 TGTGCCAGCAGCTTTCCTTCAGAGACCCAGTACTTC CASSFPSETQYF
NA TRBJ1-4 NA TRBV10-1 TGCGCCAGCAGTGAGTCCCAGGGTGGAAAACTGTTTTTT CASSESQGGKLFF
TRBD2 TRBJ2-5 once TRBV18 TGTGCCAGCTCAGCCGGGACTAGCTCAGAGACCCAGTACTTC CASSAGTSSETQYF
NA TRBJ1-1 NA TRBV11-3 TGTGCCAGCAGCCTGTCGACAGGGAACACTGAAGCTTTCTTT CASSLSTGNTEAFF
TRBD2 TRBJ2-3 NA TRBV7-2 TGTGCCAGCAGCGCACCGCTAGCGGGAGGGAGAGGGCGAGGAGATACGCAGTATTTT CASSAPLAGGRGRGDTQYF
TRBD1 TRBJ1-1 NA TRBV11-2 TGTGCCAGCAGCTCTTTACTCACAGGGGGCCGGGGGGAGGCTTTCTTT CASSSLLTGGRGEAFF
NA TRBJ2-7 NA TRBV28 TGTGCCAGCGCGAGCGTACCCTACGAGCAGTACTTC CASASVPYEQYF
NA TRBJ2-3 once TRBV7-7 TGTGCTAGCAGCTTAGACACGTTCACAGATACGCAGTATTTT CASSLDTFTDTQYF
TRBD2 TRBJ2-3 NA TRBV27 TGTGCCAGCCGTCTCGCGGGGGGTCTTAGCACAGATACGCAGTATTTT CASRLAGGLSTDTQYF
NA TRBJ1-6 NA TRBV19 TGTGCCAGTAGTACTAGCTCCTATAATTCACCCCTCCACTTT CASSTSSYNSPLHF
NA TRBJ2-7 NA TRBV7-9 TGTGCCAGCAGCTTAGCGGGAGGCGAGCAGTACTTC CASSLAGGEQYF
NA TRBJ2-7 NA TRBV5-1 TGCGCCAGCAGCTTGGATTGGACTATCTACGAGCAGTACTTC CASSLDWTIYEQYF
NA TRBJ2-2 medium-sized TRBV27 TGTGCCAGCAGTTTAAGCACAGGGTGGGTCGGGGAGCTGTTTTTT CASSLSTGWVGELFF
NA TRBJ2-7 NA TRBV5-4 TGTGCCAGCAGCTTGGCCGGAAAAAGGAGCTCCTACGAGCAGTACTTC CASSLAGKRSSYEQYF
TRBD2 TRBJ2-3 NA TRBV29-1 TGCAGCGTTGCAACCAGGGAGGGTACGCAGTATTTT CSVATREGTQYF
NA TRBJ2-5 NA TRBV7-3 TGTGCCAGCAGCTTGACCGGGACACAAGGGGAGACCCAGTACTTC CASSLTGTQGETQYF
TRBD1 TRBJ1-1 NA TRBV19 TGTGCCAGTAGTATATCTCCGGGACAGGGGGCCTATCCGAACACTGAAGCTTTCTTT CASSISPGQGAYPNTEAFF
TRBD2 TRBJ2-7 NA TRBV12-3/TRBV12-4 TGTGCCAGCAGTTTAGCGCCGGGGGGCGAGCAGTACTTC CASSLAPGGEQYF
NA TRBJ1-3 NA TRBV4-2 TGTGCCAGCAGCCAAGCGGAAGGGGGAGAAGGTGGAAACACCATATATTTT CASSQAEGGEGGNTIYF
TRBD1 TRBJ2-7 NA TRBV9 TGTGCCAGCAGCGCGGGACAGGGGGTCTACGAGCAGTACTTC CASSAGQGVYEQYF
NA TRBJ1-1 once TRBV3-1/TRBV3-2 TGTGCCAGCAGCCAAGCGTCTTGTGGACAGAACTTT CASSQASCGQNF
TRBD2 TRBJ2-2 NA TRBV4-3 TGCGCCAGCAGCCAAGATAGGCGGGGGAGGGGGGAGCTGTTTTTT CASSQDRRGRGELFF
NA TRBJ2-2 NA TRBV29-1 TGCAGCGTTCATAGGGGGACCGGGGAGCTGTTTTTT CSVHRGTGELFF
TRBD1 TRBJ1-6 NA TRBV7-6 TGTGCCAGCAGCCCACCGGGACAGGAGAATTCACCCCTCCACTTT CASSPPGQENSPLHF
NA TRBJ1-4 NA TRBV6-5 TGTGCCAGCAGTTACGTAGGGAATGGAGGAAAACTGTTTTTT CASSYVGNGGKLFF
NA TRBJ2-1 NA TRBV5-1 TGCGCCAGCAGCCACCTTTCTATGGGCCCCTACAATGAGCAGTTCTTC CASSHLSMGPYNEQFF
NA TRBJ1-5 NA TRBV7-2 TGTGCCAGCAGCTCCATCCTGGGGGCCAATCAGCCCCAGCATTTT CASSSILGANQPQHF
TRBD1 TRBJ1-5 NA TRBV6-6 TGTGCCAGCGAGGGACAGGGCAATCAGCCCCAGCATTTT CASEGQGNQPQHF
NA TRBJ1-3 few TRBV12-3/TRBV12-4 TGTGCCAGCATGAGCTCTGGAAACACCATATATTTT CASMSSGNTIYF
NA TRBJ2-7 once TRBV5-1 TGCGCCAGCACCAGGGGCACTAGCTCCTACGAGCAGTACTTC CASTRGTSSYEQYF
NA TRBJ1-1 NA TRBV29-1 TGCAGCGTTTTGGGAGAGGCTTTCTTT CSVLGEAFF
NA TRBJ1-1 NA TRBV28 TGTGCCAGCCGTGAAGGGGCGAACACTGAAGCTTTCTTT CASREGANTEAFF
TRBD2 TRBJ2-1 NA TRBV7-2 TGTGCCAGCAGCTTAGGACTAGCGGGGGGAAATGAGCAGTTCTTC CASSLGLAGGNEQFF
TRBD1 TRBJ2-7 NA TRBV18 TGTGCCAGCTCACCAAGGCAGGGGGCGTCCCACGAGCAGTACTTC CASSPRQGASHEQYF
TRBD1 TRBJ1-1 NA TRBV7-6 TGTGCCAGCAGCTCCGTCCCGCGGACAGGGAGGTTGAACACTGAAGCTTTCTTT CASSSVPRTGRLNTEAFF
NA TRBJ2-5 NA TRBV12-3/TRBV12-4 TGTGCCAGCAGTTTCGGGGAGACCCAGTACTTC CASSFGETQYF
NA TRBJ2-5 NA TRBV5-6 TGTGCCAGCAGCTTTACAACGAGGGAGACCCAGTACTTC CASSFTTRETQYF
TRBD1 TRBJ2-4 NA TRBV15 TGTGCCACCAGCAGAGATGCCAGGGGGCAGTCCAAAAACATTCAGTACTTC CATSRDARGQSKNIQYF
NA TRBJ2-5 few TRBV2 TGTGCCAGCAGTGAATCCCTTGTAAGGGGGCAAGAGACCCAGTACTTC CASSESLVRGQETQYF
NA TRBJ1-6 once TRBV6-5 TGTGCCAGCAGTTCGTCTAGTCCGAGAAATAATTCACCCCTCCACTTT CASSSSSPRNNSPLHF
NA TRBJ2-3 NA TRBV5-1 TGCGCCAGCAGCTTGGCCGGGAGCACAGATACGCAGTATTTT CASSLAGSTDTQYF
NA TRBJ2-1 NA TRBV5-4 TGTGCCAGCAGCCCGCCGGGACTCCCGTGGTACAATGAGCAGTTCTTC CASSPPGLPWYNEQFF